This TCR beta chain originates from a study of cytomegalovirus exposure and HLA in healthy donors. Sequencing used immunoSEQ multiplex PCR; TCRdb keeps in-frame clones, though not all of them. The sample records 150,000 or so clones, around four fifths being singletons. General study results and limits: The investigators catalogued 164 TCR beta chains as cytomegalovirus-associated. Specific recognition of CMV antigens was confirmed in vitro for a few chains (all CMV-associated).

A remark on this clone: Its antigen remains unknown.

The clonotype was recovered from a man aged 25 to 45 in good health and CMV-seropositive. Sequenced input: PBMCs.

CDR3 nucleotide sequence: TGTGCCAGCAGCGTAGCTCTGGGGGGACAGGGGGCGTCCGAGCAGTACTTC. The encoded protein is CASSVALGGQGASEQYF. The chain has TRBV9 and TRBJ2-7; TRBD1 agrees at 12 bases. V shed 0 bases and J 6 bases; nucleotides not matched to a gene: 10. Germline loops: CDR1 SGDLS, CDR2 YYNGEE. The CDR3 has 17 amino acids.